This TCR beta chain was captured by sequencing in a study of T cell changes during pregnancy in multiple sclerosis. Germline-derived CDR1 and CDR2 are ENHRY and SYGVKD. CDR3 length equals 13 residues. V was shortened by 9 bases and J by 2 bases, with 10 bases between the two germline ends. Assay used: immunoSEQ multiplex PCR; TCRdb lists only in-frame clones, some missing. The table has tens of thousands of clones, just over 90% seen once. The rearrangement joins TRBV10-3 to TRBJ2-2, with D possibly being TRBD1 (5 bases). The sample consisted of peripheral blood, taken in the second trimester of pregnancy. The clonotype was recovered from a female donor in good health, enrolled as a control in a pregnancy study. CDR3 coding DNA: TGTGCCATTACCGACAGCAACACCGGGGAGCTGTTTTTT. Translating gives CAITDSNTGELFF.